Presented here are 16 T cell receptor beta chains from one specimen sequenced in a study of T-cell reconstitution after alpha-beta-depleted transplantation in children. The TCRbeta library incorporated unique molecular identifiers. In TCRdb, the PCR reads were re-called with MiXCR into one record per CDR3 protein. Of about a million distinct CDR3 sequences in the sample, roughly 29% were seen once. Sequencing was performed on PBMCs, mostly from graft donor cells, taken 360 days after TCRalphabeta/CD19-depleted stem cell transplant. Source of these receptors: a boy less than two years old who had a stem cell transplant for SCID, so the T cells may come from the graft donor.

The chain carries TRBV6-1 and TRBJ2-7, with a weak D call TRBD1 (5 bases). Trimming removed 8 bases from V and 2 bases from J, with 16 bases in between. The CDR3 spans 14 residues. Germline V gives CDR1 MNHNS, CDR2 SASEGT. The CDR3 sequence is CASRGQGPPYEQYF. The CDR3 bases are TGTGCCAGCCGTGGACAAGGACCGCCCTACGAGCAGTACTTC.

The chain has TRBV6-5 and TRBJ1-1; D may be TRBD1 (5 bases). V gave up 0 bases and J gave up 5 bases, with 7 bases separating them. Germline V gene data show CDR1 as MNHEY and CDR2 as SVGAGI. CDR3 length: 13 amino acids. The CDR3 protein is CASSYSWGTEAFF. In nucleotides, the CDR3 is TGTGCCAGCAGTTACTCATGGGGGACTGAAGCTTTCTTT.

The chain is built from TRBV28 and TRBJ2-5; perhaps TRBD2 as D (5 bases). The CDR3 extends over 19 amino acids. Looked up from germline, CDR1 is MDHEN and CDR2 is SYDVKM. Trimming pared 3 bases from V and 2 bases from J, leaving 25 bases between. DNA of the CDR3: TGTGCCAGCAGTTTCCTTGAGGCAGACCTTACTAGAATTCAAGAGACCCAGTACTTC. It is translated as CASSFLEADLTRIQETQYF.

V gene TRBV20-1 combines with J gene TRBJ2-7, with D unclear. V was pared by 2 bases and J by 0 bases, with 8 bases between. This CDR3 contains 13 residues. Per germline, CDR1 DFQATT and CDR2 SNEGSKA (reference sequence). CDR3 amino acids: CSARRPSSYEQYF. DNA for the CDR3: TGCAGTGCTAGAAGGCCAAGCTCCTACGAGCAGTACTTC.

V usage is TRBV28 and J usage is TRBJ2-5, with a tentative D call TRBD1 (6 bases). This CDR3 is built from 14 residues. The ends were cut back, 8 bases at V and 5 bases at J, with 18 bases in the middle. Germline loops: CDR1 MDHEN, CDR2 SYDVKM. The CDR3 spells CASGLTGTGETQYF. CDR3 DNA: TGTGCCAGCGGATTGACAGGTACCGGGGAGACCCAGTACTTC. The variable domain in full, with the rest retrieved from reference TRBV28 and TRBJ2-5, is DVKVTQSSRYLVKRTGEKVFLECVQDMDHENMFWYRQDPGLGLRLIYFSYDVKMKEKGDIPEGYSVSREKKERFSLILESASTNQTSMYLCASGLTGTGETQYFGPGTRLLVL.

This chain links TRBV19 with TRBJ2-1, with 7 bases aligning to TRBD2. V gave up 5 bases and J gave up 5 bases; unmatched junction bases: 6. Germline CDR1 LNHDA, CDR2 SQIVND (reference sequence). This CDR3 has 14 amino acids. The CDR3 here is CASSRLADDNEQFF. The DNA of the CDR3 is TGTGCCAGTAGTCGACTAGCTGACGACAATGAGCAGTTCTTC.

This clonotype was recorded many times. The genes are TRBV18 and TRBJ2-3; D not resolved. V lost 3 bases, J lost 0 bases, and 16 bases lay in between. Germline assignment: CDR1 KGHSH and CDR2 LQKENI. CDR3 length equals 17 residues. CDR3 loop: CASSPVHSGTSTDTQYF. Written as DNA, the CDR3 is TGTGCCAGCTCACCGGTGCACTCAGGAACTAGCACAGATACGCAGTATTTT.

This clonotype has only a few counts. The J gene is TRBJ1-5, the V gene TRBV15, with TRBD1 matching 7 bases. V was pared by 1 base and J by 5 bases, with 2 bases of the junction left unmatched. This CDR3 has 14 amino acids. Germline CDR1 LNHNV, CDR2 YYDKDF (reference sequence). The CDR3 bases are TGTGCCACCAGCAGAGGCCAGGGGGATCAGCCCCAGCATTTT. Encoded protein: CATSRGQGDQPQHF.

This clonotype occurred a few times. This chain joins TRBV7-8 and TRBJ1-1; D uncertain. The length of the CDR3 is 14 residues. The V end lost 2 bases, the J end lost 1 base, and 8 bases lay between the germline ends. Per the germline V gene, CDR1 is SGHVS and CDR2 is FQNEAQ. CDR3 loop: CASSLWATNTEAFF. As DNA, the CDR3 is TGTGCCAGCAGCTTATGGGCCACGAACACTGAAGCTTTCTTT.

This clonotype was detected only a few times. The gene calls are TRBV6-5 and TRBJ1-1; no firm D call. Trimming left V 4 bases short and J 6 bases short, with 12 bases between. The CDR3 is made up of 13 amino acids. Germline loops: CDR1 MNHEY, CDR2 SVGAGI. In nucleotides, the CDR3 is TGTGCCAGCAGTTGGCAGGCGTCGCCTGAAGCTTTCTTT. Amino acid sequence: CASSWQASPEAFF.

This chain uses TRBV6-2 or TRBV6-3 with TRBJ1-1; 7 positions match TRBD1. V dropped 7 bases and J dropped 4; count of bases not matched to a gene: 3. The CDR3 length is 12 residues. Germline CDR1 reads MNHEY; CDR2 reads SVGEGT. CDR3 DNA sequence: TGTGCCAGCAAAGAGGGGGCCACTGAAGCTTTCTTT. The encoded protein is CASKEGATEAFF.

The gene calls are TRBV7-2 and TRBJ2-3, with D unclear. The CDR3 has 15 residues. Germline V gives CDR1 SGHTA, CDR2 FQGNSA. Trimming took 2 bases from V and 3 from J, leaving 12 bases between them. The CDR3 spells CASSLLSLGTDTQYF. CDR3 nucleotide sequence: TGTGCCAGCAGCTTATTGAGCCTCGGAACAGATACGCAGTATTTT.

The V gene is TRBV27, the J gene TRBJ1-2; 7 bases fit TRBD1. CDR3 length equals 12 residues. CDR1 and CDR2 from the germline V gene are MNHEY and SMNVEV (reference sequence). Unmatched junction bases numbered 8, after V lost 8 bases and J lost 8 bases. CDR3 region: CASGNRGGGYTF. The CDR3 DNA sequence: TGTGCCAGCGGGAACAGGGGAGGCGGCTACACCTTC.

J is TRBJ1-2 and V is TRBV18; the D gene is possibly TRBD1 (6 bases). V lost 4 bases and J 4 bases, leaving 19 bases between the germline ends. Germline V gene sequence: CDR1 KGHSH, CDR2 LQKENI. The CDR3 length is 16 residues. The CDR3 DNA reads as TGTGCCAGCTCACTTCGCGATTCGGACAGCTTCTATGGCTACACCTTC. Translating it yields CASSLRDSDSFYGYTF.

The chain carries TRBV7-8 and TRBJ2-2, with D tentatively TRBD1 (6 bases). This CDR3 is built from 16 residues. V dropped 3 bases and J dropped 0 bases, with 11 bases sitting between them. Germline-derived CDR1 and CDR2 are SGHVS and FQNEAQ. CDR3 residues: CASSFSWGPNTGELFF. CDR3 bases: TGTGCCAGCAGCTTCTCGTGGGGGCCGAACACCGGGGAGCTGTTTTTT.

This chain uses TRBV2 with TRBJ2-1; D perhaps matches TRBD2 (6 bases). The CDR3 has 14 residues. Per the germline V gene, CDR1 is SNHLY and CDR2 is FYNNEI. Trimming took 2 bases from V and 5 from J, leaving 10 bases between them. CDR3 coding DNA: TGTGCCAGCAGTGAATGGGGCGGGGACAATGAGCAGTTCTTC. It codes for CASSEWGGDNEQFF.